The rows below give T cell receptor beta chains drawn from one sample of a study of blood T cell repertoires in COVID-19. TCRdb keeps only in-frame clones here, not all; method: immunoSEQ multiplex PCR. Of roughly 120,000 clones listed, 85% to 90% are singletons. Sequencing was done on a sample of peripheral blood. These receptor sequences come from a woman aged 70-85 years with acute or convalescent COVID-19. Each CDR3 is given without its conserved first and last residue. The D gene is left open where the match is weak. Where a row states a size, it is once, few, many or the class of an expanded clone; other rows omit it.

abundance | d_gene | j_gene | v_gene | CDR3aa
. | . | TRBJ1-1 | TRBV6-4 | ASNNRHSQAPTAF
. | . | TRBJ1-1 | TRBV9 | ASSVGGVANTEAF
. | TRBD2 | TRBJ2-7 | TRBV2 | ASRPTAGAQAEQY
. | TRBD1 | TRBJ2-7 | TRBV20-1 | SARTGYEQY
. | . | TRBJ1-1 | TRBV23-1 | ASSQSSRANTEAF
. | TRBD1 | TRBJ2-6 | TRBV13 | ASSQGQGTFGANVLT
. | . | TRBJ1-5 | TRBV30 | AWSAMRARSNQPQH
. | TRBD1 | TRBJ1-2 | TRBV24-1 | ATAQQGGDGYT
. | . | TRBJ1-1 | TRBV5-4 | ASSAGTRNTEAF
. | . | TRBJ1-1 | TRBV19 | ASSMRAAEAF
. | . | TRBJ1-4 | TRBV6-6 | ASKGYRGEKLF
once | TRBD1 | TRBJ1-2 | TRBV28 | ASSSLQGDNYYGYT
. | . | TRBJ2-7 | TRBV4-1 | ASSQADTWVEGEQY
. | . | TRBJ1-6 | TRBV10-3 | ATQQGTYNSPLH
. | . | TRBJ1-1 | TRBV2 | ASRDGLAHTEAF
. | . | TRBJ1-6 | TRBV4-1 | ASSQGMQGRRNSPLH
. | . | TRBJ2-3 | TRBV19 | ASSIDPGTDTQY
. | TRBD1 | TRBJ2-1 | TRBV5-1 | ASSEDREVNEQF
. | TRBD1 | TRBJ1-5 | TRBV19 | ASSNYRGELPRRVNSNQPQH
. | . | TRBJ1-3 | TRBV18 | ASSPRAWAGERSGNTIY
few | . | TRBJ1-5 | TRBV19 | ASSPTRGGQPQH
. | . | TRBJ2-6 | TRBV4-1 | ASSQVKGFNSGANVLT
. | . | TRBJ1-1 | TRBV28 | ASRGQGGSGTEAF
once | . | TRBJ1-2 | TRBV12-3/TRBV12-4 | ASSQTGIYGYT
once | . | TRBJ2-1 | TRBV28 | ASYSLRKQF
. | TRBD1 | TRBJ2-2 | TRBV7-3 | ASSPRTGSATGELF
. | . | TRBJ2-2 | TRBV5-1 | ASSDPGIGELF
. | TRBD1 | TRBJ1-6 | TRBV30 | AWSVGGTGDSPLH
. | . | TRBJ2-2 | TRBV7-2 | ASSFRDTGELF
. | TRBD1 | TRBJ1-6 | TRBV7-2 | ASSSGSSGGLYNSPLH